Each of the 26 T cell receptor beta chains below was sequenced from the same sample in a study of blood T cell repertoires in COVID-19. Only in-frame clones appear in the TCRdb table, and some are missing; sequencing was by immunoSEQ multiplex PCR. The table records about 270,000 clones, 88% of them present only once. Sequenced: PBMCs or T cells enriched from blood (not recorded which). Receptors were obtained from an older woman in a cohort exposed to, infected with or recovered from COVID-19 (not recorded which).

The chain employs TRBV4-1 and TRBJ1-4, with D perhaps matching TRBD1 (5 bases). The CDR3 is 15 amino acids. The germline V and J ends were trimmed by 2 bases and 10 bases, with 17 bases remaining between them. Germline lookup yields CDR1 MGHRA and CDR2 YSYEKL. The CDR3, as DNA: TGCGCCAGCAGCCAATTGGACTCGATGGGGGGAAAACTGTTTTTT. Translating gives CASSQLDSMGGKLFF.

This chain joins TRBV30 and TRBJ2-2; 8 bases fit TRBD2. The CDR3 runs 15 residues. Looked up from germline, CDR1 is GTSNPN and CDR2 is SVGIG (reference sequence). V dropped 6 bases and J dropped 1; count of bases not matched to a gene: 7. The CDR3 DNA reads TGTGCCTGTGAAAAGGCGGGAGGGAACACCGGGGAGCTGTTTTTT. Amino acids: CACEKAGGNTGELFF.

Comment on this clone: In the same sample, other DNA sequences code for this CDR3. The V call is TRBV19, the J call TRBJ1-5; D remains ambiguous. This CDR3 contains 14 residues. CDR1 is LNHDA and CDR2 is SQIVND in the germline V gene (reference sequence). The ends were cut back, 3 bases at V and 1 base at J, with 7 bases in the middle. The CDR3 DNA sequence: TGTGCCAGTAGTATTCGGGGAAGCAATCAGCCCCAGCATTTT. Translated: CASSIRGSNQPQHF.

This chain joins TRBV28 and TRBJ2-2; 7 nucleotides line up with TRBD2. Germline CDR1 reads MDHEN; CDR2 reads SYDVKM. The CDR3 spans 16 residues. V shed 6 bases and J 7 bases; nucleotides not matched to a gene: 14. The CDR3 spells CASSTWTSRDDGELFF. The CDR3 nucleotides are TGTGCCAGCAGCACATGGACTAGTCGGGACGACGGGGAGCTGTTTTTT. Using reference TRBV28 and TRBJ2-2 for the parts outside the CDR3, the full variable domain is DVKVTQSSRYLVKRTGEKVFLECVQDMDHENMFWYRQDPGLGLRLIYFSYDVKMKEKGDIPEGYSVSREKKERFSLILESASTNQTSMYLCASSTWTSRDDGELFFGEGSRLTVL.

A word on this clone: No conserved phenylalanine or tryptophan is present at the end of the CDR3, so a read error is the likely explanation. No DNA is shown, since the ends of the CDR3 on it are uncertain; the CDR3 is the one TCRdb lists. The chain combines TRBV2 with TRBJ1-1; the listed D gene, TRBD1, was not tested against the DNA. Germline V gene data show CDR1 as SNHLY and CDR2 as FYNNEI. Including both end residues, the CDR3 is 13 amino acids long. CDR3 sequence reads: CASSARQGALNVE.

The rearrangement uses TRBV2 and TRBJ2-1; 12 bases align to TRBD2. The CDR3 is 15 amino acids. CDR1 and CDR2 from the germline V gene are SNHLY and FYNNEI. The V and J ends lost 6 bases and 6 bases, in that order; junction bases with no gene match: 6. This CDR3 is CASRILAGGSNEQFF. The CDR3 nucleotides are TGTGCCAGCAGAATACTAGCGGGAGGTAGCAATGAGCAGTTCTTC.

The chain joins TRBV24-1 to TRBJ2-1, with TRBD1 identical over 8 bases. V dropped 4 bases and J dropped 7; count of bases not matched to a gene: 5. Germline V CDR1 and CDR2: KGHDR, SFDVKD. This CDR3 is built from 14 residues. The CDR3 is CATSDGQGKNEQFF. The CDR3 DNA is TGTGCCACCAGTGACGGACAGGGCAAGAATGAGCAGTTCTTC.

The rearrangement joins TRBV6-5 to TRBJ2-7; 7 nucleotides match TRBD2. CDR3 length: 15 residues. Germline V gives CDR1 MNHEY, CDR2 SVGAGI. Losses at the gene ends were 8 bases for V and 3 bases for J; bases not matched to a gene: 13. CDR3 residues: CASSKAAGVLYEQYF. CDR3 coding DNA: TGTGCCAGCTCTAAGGCGGCGGGAGTCCTCTACGAGCAGTACTTC.

This clone was seen only once. V gene TRBV7-4 combines with J gene TRBJ1-5, with D perhaps matching TRBD1 (5 bases). Trimming left V 1 base short and J 2 bases short, with 12 bases between. The CDR3 totals 16 residues. Looked up from germline, CDR1 is SGHVT and CDR2 is SQSDAQ. As DNA, the CDR3 is TGTGCCAGCAGCTTAGGTCGGGGGTTGGGCAATCAGCCCCAGCATTTT. This translates into CASSLGRGLGNQPQHF.

The chain employs TRBV30 and TRBJ1-4; D not resolved. CDR3 length equals 15 residues. CDR1 and CDR2 from the germline V gene are GTSNPN and SVGIG (reference sequence). Between the trimmed V and J ends, which lost 4 bases and 2 bases, there was a span of 14 bases. The CDR3 spells CAWKEGPATNEKLFF. The CDR3 coding sequence is TGTGCCTGGAAAGAGGGTCCCGCGACTAATGAAAAACTGTTTTTT.

The chain couples TRBV11-2 to TRBJ1-4; tentatively, D is TRBD1 (6 bases). The CDR3 is made up of 14 amino acids. Trimming took off 5 bases at V and 7 bases at J, with 14 bases between the two ends. Germline CDR1 and CDR2: SGHAT and FQNNGV. The CDR3 is CASSQRGGGEKLFF. Here the CDR3 DNA reads TGTGCCAGCAGCCAAAGGGGGGGAGGTGAAAAACTGTTTTTT.

The rearrangement links TRBV5-6 to TRBJ2-2; D not resolved. The germline gives CDR1 SGHDT, CDR2 YYEEEE. Trimming removed 0 bases at V and 6 bases at J, with 6 bases between. This CDR3 comprises 13 residues. DNA of the CDR3: TGTGCCAGCAGCTTGGGTCGGGCCGGGGAGCTGTTTTTT. Protein sequence: CASSLGRAGELFF.

V and J are TRBV28 and TRBJ1-6; 9 bases match TRBD1. J lost 9 bases, V lost 3 bases, and 9 bases had no gene match. This CDR3 has 16 residues. From germline, CDR1 is MDHEN and CDR2 SYDVKM. The CDR3 DNA reads TGTGCCAGCAGTTTGAGCGGGACAGGGAGGCGTTCACCCCTCCACTTT. This gives the protein CASSLSGTGRRSPLHF.

The chain joins TRBV9 to TRBJ2-1, with D possibly being TRBD2 (6 bases). The V end lost 4 bases, the J end lost 4 bases, and 15 bases lay between the germline ends. The CDR3 is made up of 15 amino acids. In germline, CDR1 is SGDLS, CDR2 YYNGEE. The CDR3 sequence is CASSSDLGGYNEQFF. Written as DNA, the CDR3 is TGTGCCAGCAGCTCCGACCTCGGGGGTTACAATGAGCAGTTCTTC.

The sample holds one count of this clone. V usage is TRBV7-9 and J usage is TRBJ1-2; maybe TRBD1 (6 bases). The CDR3 has 14 amino acids. The germline gives CDR1 SEHNR, CDR2 FQNEAQ (reference sequence). The germline V and J ends were trimmed by 5 bases and 7 bases, with 17 bases remaining between them. CDR3 DNA sequence: TGTGCCAGCAGCGCTTCAGGGGTTAGTGGTGGCTACACCTTC. Translation gives CASSASGVSGGYTF.

The V call is TRBV6-5, the J call TRBJ2-3; TRBD2 matches at 9 bases. V was pared by 2 bases and J by 2 bases, with 5 bases of the junction left unmatched. Germline V gene lookup returns CDR1 MNHEY and CDR2 SVGAGI. The CDR3 runs to 16 residues. The DNA for the CDR3 is TGTGCCAGCAGTTACAGGGCGGGAGGGACCACAGATACGCAGTATTTT. Translating it yields CASSYRAGGTTDTQYF.

Details on this clone: The junction departs from the called germline gene at one end, perhaps through a read error. The J gene is TRBJ2-7, the V gene TRBV5-6, with TRBD2 identical over 9 bases. The germline CDR1 and CDR2 sequences are SGHDT and YYEEEE. CDR3 length: 12 amino acids. CDR3 amino acids: CASSSQREAGNF. CDR3 sequence (DNA): TGTGCCAGCAGCTCCCAGCGGGAGGCGGGAAACTTC.

The chain combines TRBV25-1 with TRBJ1-3, with D possibly matching TRBD1 (6 bases). This CDR3 comprises 14 residues. V shed 7 bases and J shed 3 bases, with 13 bases lying between them. The germline V gene has CDR1 MGHDK and CDR2 SYGVNS. The CDR3 loop reads CASTLGGGGNTIYF. The CDR3 coding sequence is TGTGCCAGCACCCTGGGAGGGGGTGGAAACACCATATATTTT.

The V call is TRBV6-5, the J call TRBJ2-7, with 9 bases fitting TRBD2. The J segment lost 6 bases and the V segment lost 0 bases, leaving 3 bases of the junction unmatched. The length of the CDR3 is 14 residues. Per the germline V gene, CDR1 is MNHEY and CDR2 is SVGAGI. In nucleotides, the CDR3 is TGTGCCAGCAGTTACTCGGCTAGCGGGACCGAGCAGTACTTC. Its protein product is CASSYSASGTEQYF.

The J gene is TRBJ2-5, the V gene TRBV28; perhaps TRBD2 as D (5 bases). Germline CDR1 reads MDHEN; CDR2 reads SYDVKM. CDR3 size: 18 residues. With 2 bases removed from V and 5 bases from J, the gap between germline ends came to 24 bases. The CDR3 nucleotides are TGTGCCAGCAGTTTACCCCCGGGCCCCGGACCCCGCGGGGAGACCCAGTACTTC. Translation: CASSLPPGPGPRGETQYF.

This sequence joins TRBV9 and TRBJ1-1; 10 bases agree with TRBD1. Germline assignment: CDR1 SGDLS and CDR2 YYNGEE. The CDR3 runs to 16 residues. V was pared by 3 bases and J by 0 bases, with 5 bases of the junction left unmatched. CDR3 sequence: CASSADRGPMNTEAFF. CDR3 nucleotide sequence: TGTGCCAGCAGCGCCGACAGGGGGCCCATGAACACTGAAGCTTTCTTT.

The chain employs TRBV29-1 and TRBJ2-1; 9 bases agree with TRBD1. The CDR3 covers 15 residues. Per germline, CDR1 SQVTM and CDR2 ANQGSEA. The V and J ends lost 4 bases and 5 bases, in that order; junction bases with no gene match: 9. The DNA for the CDR3 is TGCAGCGTTGCCGGGACAGGGATAGTCAACAATGAGCAGTTCTTC. Protein: CSVAGTGIVNNEQFF.

J is TRBJ1-5 and V is TRBV18, with 7 bases matching TRBD1. This CDR3 has 15 residues. The junction had 9 bases not matched to a gene; V was cut back by 6 bases and J by 4 bases. Germline V gene data show CDR1 as KGHSH and CDR2 as LQKENI. The CDR3 loop reads CASSPGTERNQPQHF. Written as DNA, the CDR3 is TGTGCCAGCTCTCCAGGGACAGAAAGGAATCAGCCCCAGCATTTT.

V is TRBV7-6 and J is TRBJ2-1; D may be TRBD2 (7 bases). V lost 5 bases and J 4 bases, leaving 27 bases between the germline ends. The germline CDR1 and CDR2 sequences are SGHVS and FNYEAQ. This CDR3 has 19 amino acids. The CDR3 region is CASSSFLGGGSLKYNEQFF. The CDR3 DNA sequence: TGTGCCAGCAGCAGCTTCTTGGGGGGCGGGAGTCTTAAGTACAATGAGCAGTTCTTC.

This clone was found many times. The CDR3 DNA reads as TGTGCCAGCAGTTCTAGGGGCGGGAGGTACGAGCAGTACTTC. Its protein is CASSSRGGRYEQYF. The chain joins TRBV28 to TRBJ2-7, with 8 bases aligning to TRBD2. The CDR3 totals 14 residues. Trimming at V came to 4 bases and at J to 4 bases, leaving 6 bases not matched to a gene. Germline V gene data show CDR1 as MDHEN and CDR2 as SYDVKM.

V usage is TRBV5-1 and J usage is TRBJ2-3, with a possible D match to TRBD1 (7 bases). This CDR3 contains 15 residues. The V end lost 5 bases, the J end lost 5 bases, and 18 bases lay between the germline ends. The germline V gene encodes CDR1 SGHRS and CDR2 YFSETQ. CDR3 sequence reads: CASSREGARGDTQYF. The CDR3 coding sequence is TGCGCCAGCAGTAGAGAGGGGGCGCGGGGAGATACGCAGTATTTT.